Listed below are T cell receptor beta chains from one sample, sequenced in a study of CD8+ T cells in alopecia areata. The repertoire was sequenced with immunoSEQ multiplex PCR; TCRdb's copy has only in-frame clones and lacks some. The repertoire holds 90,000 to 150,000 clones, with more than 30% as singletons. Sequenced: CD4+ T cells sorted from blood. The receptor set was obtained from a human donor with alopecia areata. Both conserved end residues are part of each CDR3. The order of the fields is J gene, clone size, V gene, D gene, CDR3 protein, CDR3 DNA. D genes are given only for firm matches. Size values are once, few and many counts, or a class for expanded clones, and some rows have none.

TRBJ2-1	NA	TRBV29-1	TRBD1	CSVDPGTANNEQFF	TGCAGCGTTGATCCTGGGACAGCAAACAATGAGCAGTTCTTC
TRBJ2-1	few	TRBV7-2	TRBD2	CASSLAVLREGREQFF	TGTGCCAGCAGCTTAGCGGTGTTACGGGAGGGCCGTGAGCAGTTCTTC
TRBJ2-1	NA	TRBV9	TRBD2	CASSATSGSGYNEQFF	TGTGCCAGCAGCGCAACTAGCGGGAGCGGCTACAATGAGCAGTTCTTC
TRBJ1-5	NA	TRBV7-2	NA	CASSPAGQPQHF	TGTGCCAGCAGTCCTGCGGGCCAGCCCCAGCATTTT
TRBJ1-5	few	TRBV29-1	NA	CSVFLTASNQPQHF	TGCAGCGTTTTCCTGACAGCTAGCAATCAGCCCCAGCATTTT
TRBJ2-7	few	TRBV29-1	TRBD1	CSAGQGLSYEQYF	TGCAGCGCCGGACAGGGTCTCTCCTACGAGCAGTACTTC
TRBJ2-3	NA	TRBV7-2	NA	CASRPSAGAGTQYF	TGTGCCAGCAGACCAAGTGCGGGGGCGGGTACGCAGTATTTT
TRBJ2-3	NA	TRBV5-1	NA	CASSLVPADTQYF	TGCGCCAGCAGCTTGGTCCCCGCAGATACGCAGTATTTT
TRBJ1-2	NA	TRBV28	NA	CASSLTGSRGDSNYGYTF	TGTGCCAGCAGTTTAACGGGAAGCCGGGGGGATAGTAACTATGGCTACACCTTC
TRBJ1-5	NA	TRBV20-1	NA	CSAAGNQPQHF	TGCAGTGCCGCGGGGAATCAGCCCCAGCATTTT
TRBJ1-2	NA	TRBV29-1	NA	CSVERASYGYTF	TGCAGCGTTGAACGGGCGTCCTATGGCTACACCTTC
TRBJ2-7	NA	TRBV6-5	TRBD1	CASSYSGQGYEQYF	TGTGCCAGCAGTTACTCGGGACAGGGTTACGAGCAGTACTTC
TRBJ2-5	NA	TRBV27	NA	CASSLISGTQYF	TGTGCCAGCAGTTTAATCTCTGGGACCCAGTACTTC
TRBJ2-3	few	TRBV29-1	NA	CSVVHPGQEKGGF	TGCAGCGTTGTCCACCCGGGACAGGAGAAGGGGGGGTTT
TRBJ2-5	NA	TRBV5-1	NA	CASSLVGRRETQYF	TGCGCCAGCAGCTTGGTCGGAAGACGAGAGACCCAGTACTTC
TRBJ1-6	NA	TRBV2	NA	CASTFQGNSPLHF	TGTGCCAGCACTTTTCAGGGGAATTCACCCCTCCACTTT
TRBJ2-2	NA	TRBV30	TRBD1	CAWSRRLDRVTGELFF	TGTGCCTGGAGCCGCCGTCTGGACAGGGTCACCGGGGAGCTGTTTTTT
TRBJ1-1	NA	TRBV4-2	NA	CASSQNQNTEAFF	TGTGCCAGCAGCCAGAATCAAAACACTGAAGCTTTCTTT
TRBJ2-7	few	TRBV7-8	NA	CASSRAGEQYF	TGTGCCAGCAGCCGGGCAGGGGAGCAGTACTTC
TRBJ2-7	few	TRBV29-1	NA	CSVESGVGEVEQYF	TGCAGCGTTGAGAGTGGGGTTGGGGAGGTCGAGCAGTACTTC
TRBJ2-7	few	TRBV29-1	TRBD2	CSVGGLAGKPYAEQYF	TGCAGCGTTGGGGGGTTAGCGGGCAAACCCTACGCCGAGCAGTACTTC
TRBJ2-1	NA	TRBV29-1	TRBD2	CSVEIGTSGTERFF	TGCAGCGTTGAAATAGGGACTAGCGGGACCGAGAGGTTCTTC
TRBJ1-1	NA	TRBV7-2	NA	CASSIRRMGAFF	TGTGCCAGCAGCATTCGACGGATGGGAGCTTTCTTT
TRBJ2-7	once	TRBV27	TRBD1	CASSFRTGVSYEQYF	TGTGCCAGCAGTTTTAGGACAGGGGTCTCCTACGAGCAGTACTTC
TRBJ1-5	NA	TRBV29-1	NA	CSVSDGYSNQPQHF	TGCAGCGTTAGTGACGGTTATAGCAATCAGCCCCAGCATTTT
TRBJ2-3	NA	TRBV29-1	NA	CSVRREADTQYF	TGCAGCGTTCGGAGGGAGGCAGATACGCAGTATTTT
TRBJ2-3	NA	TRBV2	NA	CASSRTGVTDTQYF	TGTGCCAGCAGTCGGACGGGGGTCACAGATACGCAGTATTTT
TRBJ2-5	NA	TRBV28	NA	CASSTRSWKETQYF	TGTGCCAGCAGCACCCGGAGCTGGAAAGAGACCCAGTACTTC
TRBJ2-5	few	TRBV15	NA	CATSRDGETQYF	TGTGCCACCAGCAGAGACGGGGAGACCCAGTACTTC
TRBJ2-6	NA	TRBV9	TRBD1	CASSTRGSGANVLTF	TGTGCCAGCAGCACCAGGGGGAGTGGGGCCAACGTCCTGACTTTC
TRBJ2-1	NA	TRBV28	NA	CASSLSGNEQFF	TGTGCCAGCAGTTTAAGCGGAAATGAGCAGTTCTTC